This TCR beta chain came from a study of blood T cell repertoires in COVID-19. Looking at the study overall: Donors in the United States, Italy and Spain gave samples during acute or convalescent COVID-19. PBMCs, B-cell-depleted T cells, or T cells were the source of the cDNA or gDNA that made up the material.

Methods used by the authors: Researchers report that nucleated cell counts were estimated from reference gene primer amplification. Repertoires were generated with immunoSEQ multiplex PCR, while TCRdb's copy carries only in-frame clones and drops some. For V, J and clone size, that table is used; D and trimming come from the DNA. The sample yields over 45,000 clones, roughly four fifths seen once. The sequence derives from a woman of 80 years or more with acute or convalescent COVID-19. Source material: peripheral blood.

CDR3 nucleotides: TGTGCCAGCAGTTTCCGGGCAGGCCAAGGCGGGCACACCTTC. Its translation: CASSFRAGQGGHTF. This rearrangement joins TRBV27 to TRBJ1-2; no reliable D call. Germline assignment: CDR1 MNHEY and CDR2 SMNVEV (reference sequence). Trimming shortened V by 3 bases and J by 12 bases, and 20 bases separated the two germline ends. This CDR3 has 14 amino acids.